This T cell receptor (beta chain) is from a study of CD8+CD57+ T cells in acquired aplastic anemia. In the study overall: Sorting CD4+ and CD8+ cells gave DNA averaging about 3.3 ug. As sequenced from healthy donors, CD4+ cells averaged roughly 10 million reads. Broader study findings: Patients showed no significant difference from controls in CD8+ Simpson's diversity. Comparison of patients with controls identified twenty-nine shared CD8+ CDR3 sequences.

Researchers used genomic DNA as the template to profile TCR beta VDJ and CDR3. TCRdb re-analysed the reads in MiXCR, keeping a single row per CDR3 protein. Counted here are 200,000 to 250,000 distinct CDR3 sequences, roughly 35% occurring once; the ten biggest clones make up roughly 1.1%. This clonotype was picked up many times. Its antigen remains unknown. Per the germline V gene, CDR1 is SGHKS and CDR2 is YYEKEE (reference sequence). The CDR3 runs 15 residues. Trimming took 0 bases from V and 2 from J; bases not matched to a gene: 5. The chain employs TRBV5-5 and TRBJ2-7; 7 bases fit TRBD1. Sequencing was performed on sorted CD4+, CD8+, or CD8+CD57+ T cells (not recorded which) from PBMCs. This receptor was taken from a human donor in good health, serving as a control. In DNA, the CDR3 is TGTGCCAGCAGCTTGGCCGGGACAGAGACCTACGAGCAGTACTTC. It translates to CASSLAGTETYEQYF.